One and the same sample provided the 24 T cell receptor beta chains below, sequenced in a study of shared clonotypes between healthy human individuals. The repertoire was sequenced with immunoSEQ multiplex PCR; TCRdb's copy has only in-frame clones and lacks some. The sample includes about 460,000 clones, approximately 77% of them seen just once. The material sequenced was PBMCs. The receptors were sampled from a woman in her thirties or forties in good health. Some clones in this sample may be carry-over from other donors' samples.

The chain links TRBV5-6 to TRBJ2-3; 15 positions match TRBD2. The CDR3 extends over 16 amino acids. Trimming took 4 bases from V and 3 from J; bases not matched to a gene: 3. The germline V gene encodes CDR1 SGHDT and CDR2 YYEEEE. CDR3 amino acids: CASSLGTSGRTDTQYF. The CDR3 DNA is TGTGCCAGCAGCCTAGGGACTAGCGGGAGGACAGATACGCAGTATTTT. The full variable domain, in which reference TRBV5-6 and TRBJ2-3 provide the parts outside the CDR3, is DAGVTQSPTHLIKTRGQQVTLRCSPKSGHDTVSWYQQALGQGPQFIFQYYEEEERQRGNFPDRFSGHQFPNYSSELNVNALLLGDSALYLCASSLGTSGRTDTQYFGPGTRLTVL.

About this clone itself: A far bigger clonotype differs at one base, so this is likely a read error. This chain links TRBV9 with TRBJ2-1; 7 bases match TRBD2. The CDR3 totals 14 residues. The J segment lost 10 bases and the V segment lost 2 bases, leaving 9 bases of the junction unmatched. Germline-derived CDR1 and CDR2 are SGDLS and YYNGEE. The CDR3 DNA is TGTGCCAGCAGCGTCGAGACTAGCATCGAAGAGCAGTTCTTC. Protein sequence: CASSVETSIEEQFF.

This clone was counted between two and nine times. The chain recombines TRBV9 with TRBJ1-4, with a weak D call TRBD1 (5 bases). Trimming took 4 bases from V and 7 from J, leaving 14 bases between them. Germline loops: CDR1 SGDLS, CDR2 YYNGEE. This CDR3 is 14 amino acids long. This CDR3 reads CASSPEGAGEKLFF. In DNA form, the CDR3 reads TGTGCCAGCAGCCCGGAAGGGGCTGGTGAAAAACTGTTTTTT.

The rearrangement joins TRBV6-6 to TRBJ1-1; 8 bases fit TRBD1. This CDR3 is 12 amino acids long. V shed 7 bases, J shed 6 bases, and the junction held 4 bases outside the gene matches. Germline CDR1 reads MNHNY; CDR2 reads SVGAGI (reference sequence). The CDR3 sequence: CASTLQGAEAFF. CDR3 coding DNA: TGTGCCAGCACTCTACAGGGGGCTGAAGCTTTCTTT.

V and J are TRBV28 and TRBJ1-2, with D perhaps TRBD1 (5 bases). The CDR3 consists of 14 residues. V lost 6 bases and J lost 4, with 15 bases in between. Looked up from germline, CDR1 is MDHEN and CDR2 is SYDVKM. The CDR3 DNA reads TGTGCCAGCAGCTCTCCGGGACCCCGCTATGGCTACACCTTC. As protein: CASSSPGPRYGYTF.

In regard to this clone: This could be a read error, since a much larger clone is one nucleotide away. The chain is built from TRBV28 and TRBJ1-2; D unresolved. Germline CDR1 MDHEN, CDR2 SYDVKM. The CDR3 sequence is 12 residues long. The CDR3 spells CAAEGLNYGYIF. For the CDR3, the DNA is TGTGCAGCAGAGGGCCTTAACTATGGCTACATCTTC.

The chain recombines TRBV9 with TRBJ1-4; D is undetermined. Germline CDR1 and CDR2: SGDLS and YYNGEE. CDR3 length equals 12 residues. Deletions cut 4 bases from V and 10 bases from J, with 11 bases between. CDR3 DNA: TGTGCCAGCAGCCCCCGGGGAGGAAAACTGTTTTTT. It yields the protein CASSPRGGKLFF.

The V call is TRBV11-3, the J call TRBJ2-1, with 11 nucleotides matching TRBD1. The germline CDR1 and CDR2 sequences are SGHNT and YENEEA. The CDR3 covers 15 residues. Germline trimming cut 5 bases from V and 8 bases from J; bases unmatched to any gene: 8. CDR3 residues: CASSPRDRGTDEQFF. CDR3 nucleotide sequence: TGTGCCAGCAGCCCCCGGGACAGGGGGACGGATGAGCAGTTCTTC.

The chain employs TRBV5-1 and TRBJ2-5; no reliable D call. Per the germline V gene, CDR1 is SGHRS and CDR2 is YFSETQ. This CDR3 comprises 12 residues. The germline V and J ends were trimmed by 5 bases and 0 bases, with 5 bases remaining between them. CDR3 amino acids: CASRYDQETQYF. The CDR3 bases are TGCGCCAGCAGGTACGACCAAGAGACCCAGTACTTC.

This clone was seen at least ten times. The sample has other DNA sequences that encode this CDR3 too. The rearrangement uses TRBV27 and TRBJ2-7; TRBD1 matches at 8 bases. Germline CDR1 and CDR2: MNHEY and SMNVEV (reference sequence). Germline trimming cut 2 bases from V and 1 base from J; bases unmatched to any gene: 4. This CDR3 region has 15 residues. CDR3 residues: CASSLGQGASYEQYF. CDR3 in DNA: TGTGCCAGCAGTTTAGGACAGGGCGCGTCCTACGAGCAGTACTTC.

The rearrangement joins TRBV7-6 to TRBJ2-1, with D unclear. The V gene lost 5 bases and the J gene lost 5 bases, with 19 bases spanning the gap. Germline assignment: CDR1 SGHVS and CDR2 FNYEAQ. The CDR3 has 16 amino acids. CDR3 DNA sequence: TGTGCCAGCAGCCCGCAAATGTCAGACTGGCACAATGAGCAGTTCTTC. It specifies CASSPQMSDWHNEQFF.

The chain links TRBV5-1 to TRBJ2-5; 12 bases are a match to TRBD2. After removal of 2 bases from V and 5 bases from J, the junction contained 4 bases not matched to a gene. Germline lookup yields CDR1 SGHRS and CDR2 YFSETQ. The CDR3 runs to 15 residues. As DNA, the CDR3 is TGCGCCAGCAGCTTCTCTAGCGGGAGGGGTGAGACCCAGTACTTC. It yields the protein CASSFSSGRGETQYF.

Comments on this clone: With a much larger clone just one base away, this may be a read error. The chain carries TRBV19 and TRBJ2-7; 12 nucleotides align to TRBD2. CDR3 length: 15 amino acids. Germline CDR1 and CDR2: LNHDA and SQIVND (reference sequence). The CDR3 bases are TGTGCCAGTAGCACTAGCGGGAGGACGTCCTACGTGCAGTACTTC. Protein sequence: CASSTSGRTSYVQYF.

The CDR3 coding sequence is TGTGCCAGCAGTGAATTTGCTCAAGCCTACGAGCAGTACTTC. Protein sequence: CASSEFAQAYEQYF. This chain links TRBV2 with TRBJ2-7; no clear D gene. The germline V and J ends were trimmed by 2 bases and 2 bases, with 10 bases remaining between them. The CDR3 loop spans 14 amino acids. Looked up from germline, CDR1 is SNHLY and CDR2 is FYNNEI.

This chain links TRBV19 with TRBJ2-2; tentatively, D is TRBD1 or TRBD2 (5 bases each). The CDR3 is 15 amino acids. Per the germline V gene, CDR1 is LNHDA and CDR2 is SQIVND (reference sequence). Trimming cost V 11 bases and J 5 bases, with 21 bases left between them. CDR3 coding DNA: TGTGCCTCCCGGGACCCACCCGGGGAAACCGGGGAGCTGTTTTTT. It specifies CASRDPPGETGELFF.

The gene calls are TRBV9 and TRBJ2-7; a weak D match, TRBD2 (6 bases). The CDR3 runs 12 residues. In germline, CDR1 is SGDLS, CDR2 YYNGEE. V was trimmed by 0 bases and J by 6 bases, leaving 7 bases between them. CDR3 sequence: CASSVVGGEQYF. DNA for the CDR3: TGTGCCAGCAGCGTAGTGGGGGGCGAGCAGTACTTC.

The rearrangement joins TRBV18 to TRBJ2-3; 8 bases agree with TRBD1. Per germline, CDR1 KGHSH and CDR2 LQKENI. The CDR3 spans 15 residues. The V gene end was trimmed by 6 bases and the J gene end by 5 bases; junction bases not matched to a gene: 10. This CDR3 reads CASSSGQGIGDTQYF. In nucleotides, the CDR3 is TGTGCCAGCTCTTCTGGACAGGGAATTGGAGATACGCAGTATTTT.

This rearrangement joins TRBV10-3 to TRBJ2-7, with 7 nucleotides matching TRBD2. The length of the CDR3 is 13 residues. CDR1 is ENHRY and CDR2 is SYGVKD in the germline V gene. Unmatched junction bases numbered 4, after V lost 2 bases and J lost 6 bases. As DNA, the CDR3 is TGTGCCATCAGTGAGCGGGGGGAGACCGAGCAGTACTTC. It translates to CAISERGETEQYF.

V gene TRBV28 combines with J gene TRBJ1-1; 7 bases line up with TRBD1. Looked up from germline, CDR1 is MDHEN and CDR2 is SYDVKM. The CDR3 sequence is 14 residues long. V trimming: 6 bases; J trimming: 1 base; junction bases outside the gene matches: 5. Written as DNA, the CDR3 is TGTGCCAGCAGAACCGGGACAGCGAACACTGAAGCTTTCTTT. Translating gives CASRTGTANTEAFF.

This clone appeared once. The rearrangement uses TRBV6-5 and TRBJ1-1; the D gene is possibly TRBD1 (5 bases). Germline values: CDR1 MNHEY, CDR2 SVGAGI. The V gene lost 2 bases and the J gene lost 7 bases, with 11 bases spanning the gap. This CDR3 has 13 residues. For the CDR3, the DNA is TGTGCCAGCAGTTACGGGGGGGTGAGTGAAGCTTTCTTT. Its translation: CASSYGGVSEAFF.

The gene calls are TRBV28 and TRBJ2-6; D gene uncertain. This CDR3 spans 13 amino acids. CDR1 and CDR2 (germline): MDHEN, SYDVKM. V lost 8 bases, J lost 2 bases, and 7 bases lay in between. The CDR3 region is CASFRAGANVLTF. The CDR3 DNA follows: TGTGCCAGCTTCAGAGCTGGGGCCAACGTCCTGACTTTC.

J is TRBJ2-5 and V is TRBV5-1; perhaps TRBD1 as D (6 bases). The DNA end is a closer match to TRBJ2-7, so the J assignment may be wrong. CDR3 size: 15 residues. The germline gives CDR1 SGHRS, CDR2 YFSETQ. The CDR3 DNA reads as TGCGCCAGCGCCGAATCCGGGACATTCTCCTACGAGCAGTACTTC. This encodes CASAESGTFSYEQYF.

J is TRBJ2-7 and V is TRBV19, with 7 positions matching TRBD1. Trimming removed 6 bases from V and 1 base from J; junction bases left unmatched: 9. The CDR3 is made up of 15 amino acids. Germline CDR1 is LNHDA and CDR2 is SQIVND (reference sequence). The CDR3 spells CASRVNRDSSYEQYF. The CDR3 DNA reads as TGTGCCAGTAGGGTGAACCGGGACAGTTCCTACGAGCAGTACTTC.

Concerning this clone itself: Other DNA sequences from this sample encode an identical CDR3 as well. V is TRBV9 and J is TRBJ2-1, with no clear D. CDR3 size: 13 residues. Germline V gene sequence: CDR1 SGDLS, CDR2 YYNGEE. The ends were cut back, 3 bases at V and 2 bases at J, with 6 bases in the middle. CDR3 sequence: CASSGDPYNEQFF. For the CDR3, the DNA is TGTGCCAGCAGCGGGGATCCCTACAATGAGCAGTTCTTC.